This entry describes one TCR beta chain. The source of the sample is a study of blood T cell repertoires in COVID-19. Across the whole study: COVID-19 samples, acute and convalescent, were from the United States, Italy and Spain. T cells, B-cell-depleted T cells, or PBMCs supplied cDNA or gDNA.

The J segment lost 3 bases and the V segment lost 1 base, leaving 15 bases of the junction unmatched. The V gene's germline CDR1 is LNHNV and CDR2 YYDKDF (reference sequence). The CDR3 consists of 18 residues. Authors' analysis steps: Reference gene primer amplification gave estimated nucleated cell counts. Clones were read by immunoSEQ multiplex PCR, and TCRdb kept only the in-frame ones, dropping some. V, J and clone size are taken as reported in that table, and D and trimming were inferred from the DNA itself. The sample has about 170,000 clones; about 86% are singletons. Sequencing input: peripheral blood. This sequence originates from an older woman who had recovered from COVID-19. This chain links TRBV15 with TRBJ2-7; 7 nucleotides match TRBD2. CDR3 loop: CATSRVGGGLDTLYEQYF. The CDR3 DNA reads TGTGCCACCAGCAGAGTCGGTGGTGGACTAGATACCCTCTACGAGCAGTACTTC.